One sample yielded the 2 T cell receptor beta chains listed below, sequenced in a study of metastatic and nonmetastatic thyroid tumors. MiXCR re-clonotyped the PCR reads for TCRdb. The data contain roughly 65,000 clones, approximately 15% of them seen just once; the ten biggest clones take up about 7%. All patients reached thyroid surgery having received no treatment beforehand. Sequencing input: blood. These receptors were obtained from a male donor with papillary thyroid cancer or a benign thyroid nodule (not recorded which). Some clones in this sample may be carry-over from other donors' samples.

This clone has at least ten counts. The V gene is TRBV7-2, the J gene TRBJ2-5; 7 bases map to TRBD2. Looked up from germline, CDR1 is SGHTA and CDR2 is FQGNSA. J lost 5 bases, V lost 5 bases, and 14 bases had no gene match. CDR3 length equals 16 residues. The CDR3 coding sequence is TGTGCCAGCAGCCCCTCCCCCCTAGCGCGGGGGGAGACCCAGTACTTC. Residues: CASSPSPLARGETQYF. Full variable domain (rest looked up from reference TRBV7-2 and TRBJ2-5): GAGVSQSPSNKVTEKGKDVELRCDPISGHTALYWYRQSLGQGLEFLIYFQGNSAPDKSGLPSDRFSAERTGGSVSTLTIQRTQQEDSAVYLCASSPSPLARGETQYFGPGTRLLVL.

This clone was seen at least ten times. The genes are TRBV7-8 and TRBJ2-1, with TRBD2 matching over 8 bases. CDR1 is SGHVS and CDR2 is FQNEAQ in the germline V gene. This CDR3 has 16 residues. With V trimmed by 2 bases and J by 2 bases, 5 bases remained unmatched. The CDR3 reads CASSLSGGRTYNEQFF. CDR3 DNA: TGTGCCAGCAGCTTATCCGGCGGGAGGACCTACAATGAGCAGTTCTTC. The full variable domain, with the rest looked up from reference TRBV7-8 and TRBJ2-1, is GAGVSQSPRYKVAKRGQDVALRCDPISGHVSLFWYQQALGQGPEFLTYFQNEAQLDKSGLPSDRFFAERPEGSVSTLKIQRTQQEDSAVYLCASSLSGGRTYNEQFFGPGTRLTVL.